Below, 5 T cell receptor beta chains from the same sample are listed, as sequenced in a study of blood T cell repertoires in COVID-19. TCRdb's copy holds only in-frame clones and misses some; the assay was immunoSEQ multiplex PCR. Among fewer than 350,000 clones listed, more than 75% were seen once. The sequenced sample was PBMCs or T cells enriched from blood (not recorded which). The receptors were sampled from a woman aged 60-70 years in a cohort exposed to, infected with or recovered from COVID-19 (not recorded which).

This chain joins TRBV30 and TRBJ1-1; D perhaps matches TRBD1 (6 bases). Germline CDR1 and CDR2: GTSNPN and SVGIG (reference sequence). V was trimmed by 1 base and J by 6 bases, leaving 18 bases between them. This CDR3 spans 15 amino acids. CDR3 bases: TGTGCCTGGAGTGATTTAAACAGGGAGTGGGCTGAAGCTTTCTTT. Translating gives CAWSDLNREWAEAFF.

The genes are TRBV16 and TRBJ1-1; TRBD1 aligns across 7 bases. V was pared by 5 bases and J by 4 bases, with 7 bases of the junction left unmatched. This CDR3 has 14 amino acids. The germline V gene has CDR1 KGHSY and CDR2 FQNENV. The CDR3 loop reads CASSVRTGGTEAFF. In DNA form, the CDR3 reads TGTGCCAGCAGCGTACGGACAGGCGGCACTGAAGCTTTCTTT.

The CDR3 sequence: CASSFKGYQPQHF. The CDR3 nucleotides read TGTGCCAGCAGTTTCAAGGGGTATCAGCCCCAGCATTTT. The V and J genes are TRBV28 and TRBJ1-5, with D maybe TRBD1 (5 bases). The V and J ends lost 3 bases and 5 bases respectively, with 8 bases between them. This CDR3 comprises 13 residues. From germline, CDR1 is MDHEN and CDR2 SYDVKM. Based on the CDR3 plus reference TRBV28 and TRBJ1-5, the full variable domain is DVKVTQSSRYLVKRTGEKVFLECVQDMDHENMFWYRQDPGLGLRLIYFSYDVKMKEKGDIPEGYSVSREKKERFSLILESASTNQTSMYLCASSFKGYQPQHFGDGTRLSIL.

V usage is TRBV4-3 and J usage is TRBJ2-3; D is uncertain. The V gene lost 3 bases and the J gene lost 2 bases, with 6 bases spanning the gap. The CDR3 is 13 amino acids. Germline CDR1 and CDR2: LGHNA and YSLEER. CDR3 sequence (DNA): TGCGCCAGCAGCCACGGAGTCACAGATACGCAGTATTTT. This encodes CASSHGVTDTQYF.

The chain uses TRBV2 and TRBJ1-2; the D is unclear. There are 15 residues in the CDR3. Germline CDR1 and CDR2: SNHLY and FYNNEI. Trimming took off 3 bases at V and 1 base at J, with 12 bases between the two ends. CDR3 coding DNA: TGTGCCAGCAGTGAGGGCAACAGAAATAACTATGGCTACACCTTC. Translated: CASSEGNRNNYGYTF.